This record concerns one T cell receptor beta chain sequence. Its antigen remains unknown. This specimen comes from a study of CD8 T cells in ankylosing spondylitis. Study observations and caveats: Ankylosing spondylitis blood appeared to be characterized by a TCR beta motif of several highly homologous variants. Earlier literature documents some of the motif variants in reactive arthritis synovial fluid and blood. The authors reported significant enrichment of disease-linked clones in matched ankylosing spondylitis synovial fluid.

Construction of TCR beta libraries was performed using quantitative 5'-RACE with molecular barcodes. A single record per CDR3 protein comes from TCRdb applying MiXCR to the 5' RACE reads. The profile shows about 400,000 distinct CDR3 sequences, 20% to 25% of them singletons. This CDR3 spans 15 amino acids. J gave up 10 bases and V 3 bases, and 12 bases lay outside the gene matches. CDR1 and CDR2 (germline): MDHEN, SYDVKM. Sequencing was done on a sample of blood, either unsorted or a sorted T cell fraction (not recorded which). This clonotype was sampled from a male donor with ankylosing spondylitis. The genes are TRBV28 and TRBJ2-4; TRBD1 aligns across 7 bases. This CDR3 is CASSFWGTGASIQYF. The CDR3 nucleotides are TGTGCCAGCAGTTTTTGGGGCACAGGGGCCTCTATTCAGTACTTC.